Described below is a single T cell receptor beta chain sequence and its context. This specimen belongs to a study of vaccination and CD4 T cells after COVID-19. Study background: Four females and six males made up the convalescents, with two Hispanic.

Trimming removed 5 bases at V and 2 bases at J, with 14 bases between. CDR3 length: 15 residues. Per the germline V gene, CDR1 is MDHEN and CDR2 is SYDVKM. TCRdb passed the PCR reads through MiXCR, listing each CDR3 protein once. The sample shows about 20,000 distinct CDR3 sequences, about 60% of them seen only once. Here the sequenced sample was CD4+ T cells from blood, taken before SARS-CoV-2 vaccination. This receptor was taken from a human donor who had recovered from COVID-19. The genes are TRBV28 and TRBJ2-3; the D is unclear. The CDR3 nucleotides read TGTGCCAGCAGTAGCAACGGTCTTGCCACAGATACGCAGTATTTT. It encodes CASSSNGLATDTQYF. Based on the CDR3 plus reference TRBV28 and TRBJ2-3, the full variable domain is DVKVTQSSRYLVKRTGEKVFLECVQDMDHENMFWYRQDPGLGLRLIYFSYDVKMKEKGDIPEGYSVSREKKERFSLILESASTNQTSMYLCASSSNGLATDTQYFGPGTRLTVL.